This is a list of T cell receptor beta chains from one sample in a study of CD8 T cells in Susac syndrome. Each CDR3 protein is one row after TCRdb ran MiXCR on the immunoSEQ multiplex PCR reads. The data contain about 24,000 distinct CDR3 sequences, approximately 92% of them singletons. The sample taken for sequencing was CD8+ T cells from PBMCs. The origin of the receptors is a human donor with Susac syndrome. Both conserved end residues are part of each CDR3. The order of the fields is CDR3 length, D gene, V gene, clone size, J gene, CDR3 DNA, CDR3 protein. A D gene is named only where the DNA matches it firmly. Part of the rows lack a size; the others show once, few, many or a class for expanded clones.

14	-	TRBV6-2/TRBV6-3	once	TRBJ2-3	TGTGCCAGCAGTTACAGTTGGGGCACAGATACGCAGTATTTT	CASSYSWGTDTQYF
13	-	TRBV19	-	TRBJ1-5	TGTGCCAGTAGTCGGGATATTAATCAGCCCCAGCATTTT	CASSRDINQPQHF
15	-	TRBV5-1	-	TRBJ2-7	TGCGCCAGCCTGCAGGGGATGGATGGGATCTACGAGCAGTACTTC	CASLQGMDGIYEQYF
15	-	TRBV5-4	-	TRBJ2-5	TGTGCCAGCAGCTTGGCAACAGGGATACAAGAGACCCAGTACTTC	CASSLATGIQETQYF
14	TRBD1	TRBV6-2/TRBV6-3	-	TRBJ2-7	TGTGCCAGCAGTCCCCCGGGACAGACCTACGAGCAGTACTTC	CASSPPGQTYEQYF
14	-	TRBV7-3	-	TRBJ1-1	TGTGCCAGCAGCGCTCAACACCGTAGCACTGAAGCTTTCTTT	CASSAQHRSTEAFF
13	-	TRBV28	once	TRBJ2-7	TGTGCCAGCAGTTGGCAGGGTTCCTACGAGCAGTACTTC	CASSWQGSYEQYF
15	-	TRBV9	once	TRBJ1-3	TGTGCCAGCAGCGTAGACGACTCGGAGGGAAACACCATATATTTT	CASSVDDSEGNTIYF
15	-	TRBV28	-	TRBJ1-6	TGTGCCAGCAGCTGGGACACCTCGCATAATTCACCCCTCCACTTT	CASSWDTSHNSPLHF
13	-	TRBV6-2/TRBV6-3	-	TRBJ2-4	TGTGCCAGCATTTCCGGGACGGGAAACATTCAGTACTTC	CASISGTGNIQYF
14	TRBD1	TRBV14	few	TRBJ2-7	TGTGCCAGCAGTCTAAGGGACAGGGGCTACGAGCAGTACTTC	CASSLRDRGYEQYF
17	-	TRBV6-4	once	TRBJ2-1	TGTGCCAGCAGTGACTCGAGTGGGGGGCTTGGGGGCAATGAGCAGTTCTTC	CASSDSSGGLGGNEQFF
18	-	TRBV3-1	once	TRBJ1-2	TGTGCCAGCAGCCAAGATCGGGGGGAGGCGGCAGTCTACTATGGCTACACCTTC	CASSQDRGEAAVYYGYTF
13	-	TRBV2	-	TRBJ1-1	TGTGCCAGCAGCACGGGGAGGGGCGCTGAAGCTTTCTTT	CASSTGRGAEAFF
13	TRBD1	TRBV9	-	TRBJ2-7	TGTGCCAGCAGCCGGACAGGGGGCTACGAGCAGTACTTC	CASSRTGGYEQYF
13	TRBD1	TRBV28	once	TRBJ1-1	TGTGCCAGCAGCCAAAACAGGGGCCCTGAAGCTTTCTTT	CASSQNRGPEAFF
13	-	TRBV4-3	-	TRBJ2-7	TGCGCCAGCAGCCAAGATTTTAGTCTCGAGCAGTACTTC	CASSQDFSLEQYF
18	-	TRBV11-3	-	TRBJ2-5	TGTGCCAGCAGCCCGGGGGGGACAGGGAGTCTATTCCAAGAGACCCAGTACTTC	CASSPGGTGSLFQETQYF
16	-	TRBV27	-	TRBJ2-3	TGTGCCAGCAGTCCCCTCGGTCAGCGGCGCACAGATACGCAGTATTTT	CASSPLGQRRTDTQYF
13	-	TRBV7-2	-	TRBJ1-5	TGTGCCAGCAGCTTGCAGGAGTACCAGCCCCAGCATTTT	CASSLQEYQPQHF
15	TRBD1	TRBV19	-	TRBJ1-5	TGTGCCAGTAGTAAGGACAGGGGGCGGCTTCAGCCCCAGCATTTT	CASSKDRGRLQPQHF
12	-	TRBV5-4	-	TRBJ2-5	TGTGCCAGCAGCTTGGTTCAAGAGACCCAGTACTTC	CASSLVQETQYF